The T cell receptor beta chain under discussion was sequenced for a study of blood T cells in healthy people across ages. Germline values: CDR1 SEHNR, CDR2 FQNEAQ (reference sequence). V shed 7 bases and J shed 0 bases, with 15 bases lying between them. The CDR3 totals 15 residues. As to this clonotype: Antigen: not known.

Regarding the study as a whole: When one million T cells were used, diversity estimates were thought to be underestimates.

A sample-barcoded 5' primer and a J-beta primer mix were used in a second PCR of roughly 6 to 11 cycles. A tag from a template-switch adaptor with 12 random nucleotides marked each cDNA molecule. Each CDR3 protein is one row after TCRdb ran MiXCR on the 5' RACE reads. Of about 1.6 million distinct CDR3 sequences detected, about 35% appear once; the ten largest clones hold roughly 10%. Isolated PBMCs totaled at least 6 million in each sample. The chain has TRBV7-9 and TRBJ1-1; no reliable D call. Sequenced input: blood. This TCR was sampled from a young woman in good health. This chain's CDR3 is CASTTLRQMNTEAFF. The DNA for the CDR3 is TGTGCCAGCACCACTCTTAGGCAGATGAACACTGAAGCTTTCTTT.